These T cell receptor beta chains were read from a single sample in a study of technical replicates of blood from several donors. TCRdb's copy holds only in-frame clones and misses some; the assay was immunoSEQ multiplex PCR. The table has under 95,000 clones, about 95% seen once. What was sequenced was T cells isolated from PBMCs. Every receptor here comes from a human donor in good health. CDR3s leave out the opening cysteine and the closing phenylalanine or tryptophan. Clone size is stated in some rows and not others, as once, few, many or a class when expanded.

CDR3 protein: ASRQFSGNTIY
clone size: -
V gene: TRBV18
J gene: TRBJ1-3

CDR3 protein: AWSPTDSLNQPQH
clone size: -
V gene: TRBV30
J gene: TRBJ1-5

CDR3 protein: AGQMNTEAF
clone size: -
V gene: TRBV30
J gene: TRBJ1-1

CDR3 protein: ASSAFTGNYNEQF
clone size: -
V gene: TRBV6-1
J gene: TRBJ2-1

CDR3 protein: ASSLGGRIQPQH
clone size: -
V gene: TRBV7-9
J gene: TRBJ1-5

CDR3 protein: ASSVGQYQPQH
clone size: -
V gene: TRBV9
J gene: TRBJ1-5

CDR3 protein: ASSEKRSRGNTEAF
clone size: -
V gene: TRBV10-1
J gene: TRBJ1-1

CDR3 protein: ASSTSYEQY
clone size: -
V gene: TRBV6-5
J gene: TRBJ2-7

CDR3 protein: ASSLMGLSNTGELF
clone size: -
V gene: TRBV5-1
J gene: TRBJ2-2

CDR3 protein: ACRTGPYEQY
clone size: -
V gene: TRBV30
J gene: TRBJ2-7

CDR3 protein: ASSLMRFGYGYT
clone size: -
V gene: TRBV11-2
J gene: TRBJ1-2

CDR3 protein: ASSLGQGANTEAF
clone size: -
V gene: TRBV5-1
J gene: TRBJ1-1

CDR3 protein: ASSAVTANTEAF
clone size: -
V gene: TRBV9
J gene: TRBJ1-1

CDR3 protein: ASSLGGRFNTEAF
clone size: few
V gene: TRBV7-9
J gene: TRBJ1-1

CDR3 protein: ASSPTVRVHIQY
clone size: -
V gene: TRBV5-8
J gene: TRBJ2-4

CDR3 protein: ASSPRQGLGEKLF
clone size: -
V gene: TRBV7-9
J gene: TRBJ1-4

CDR3 protein: SGNQGSTEAF
clone size: few
V gene: TRBV29-1
J gene: TRBJ1-1

CDR3 protein: ASSLGRTPGNTIY
clone size: -
V gene: TRBV7-8
J gene: TRBJ1-3

CDR3 protein: ASSQAGTSTDTQY
clone size: -
V gene: TRBV4-2
J gene: TRBJ2-3

CDR3 protein: ASSLVGLAGSSTDTQY
clone size: -
V gene: TRBV28
J gene: TRBJ2-3

CDR3 protein: ASRGDSSNSPLH
clone size: -
V gene: TRBV2
J gene: TRBJ1-6

CDR3 protein: ASSSMRQGWTEAF
clone size: -
V gene: TRBV19
J gene: TRBJ1-1

CDR3 protein: ASGRGLNYNEQF
clone size: -
V gene: TRBV6-5
J gene: TRBJ2-1

CDR3 protein: ASSLGTGDLETQY
clone size: -
V gene: TRBV2
J gene: TRBJ2-5

CDR3 protein: ASSRVPRDQETQY
clone size: -
V gene: TRBV4-1
J gene: TRBJ2-5

CDR3 protein: ASSLTPGGTNSPLH
clone size: -
V gene: TRBV5-1
J gene: TRBJ1-6

CDR3 protein: ASRGTQTSGRAVAYNEQF
clone size: -
V gene: TRBV5-1
J gene: TRBJ2-1

CDR3 protein: ASSDAGQAYGYT
clone size: -
V gene: TRBV10-1
J gene: TRBJ1-2

CDR3 protein: ASSEIDRGNQPQH
clone size: -
V gene: TRBV6-1
J gene: TRBJ1-5

CDR3 protein: ASSDGTGGNEKLF
clone size: -
V gene: TRBV6-6
J gene: TRBJ1-4

CDR3 protein: ASRWGGFSTDTQY
clone size: -
V gene: TRBV5-4
J gene: TRBJ2-3

CDR3 protein: ASSLDSNRAEAF
clone size: few
V gene: TRBV7-9
J gene: TRBJ1-1

CDR3 protein: SVTNPGKHSYGQY
clone size: -
V gene: TRBV29-1
J gene: TRBJ2-7

CDR3 protein: ASSLHPQGSANYGYT
clone size: -
V gene: TRBV5-5
J gene: TRBJ1-2

CDR3 protein: ASSEATGEAF
clone size: -
V gene: TRBV10-2
J gene: TRBJ1-1

CDR3 protein: ASSPGLGGPNTIY
clone size: -
V gene: TRBV28
J gene: TRBJ1-3

CDR3 protein: ASSPSGSGSAEQF
clone size: once
V gene: TRBV6-5
J gene: TRBJ2-1

CDR3 protein: SVEGQDGGETQY
clone size: -
V gene: TRBV29-1
J gene: TRBJ2-5

CDR3 protein: SVGGTGHTGELF
clone size: -
V gene: TRBV29-1
J gene: TRBJ2-2

CDR3 protein: ASRVTGTDTQY
clone size: -
V gene: TRBV6-4
J gene: TRBJ2-3

CDR3 protein: ASSPFQGSEQY
clone size: -
V gene: TRBV5-8
J gene: TRBJ2-7

CDR3 protein: ASSLWEGGSGANVLT
clone size: -
V gene: TRBV27
J gene: TRBJ2-6

CDR3 protein: ASSPSGAGNQPQH
clone size: -
V gene: TRBV18
J gene: TRBJ1-5

CDR3 protein: ASSPLLSGGRETQY
clone size: -
V gene: TRBV5-8
J gene: TRBJ2-5

CDR3 protein: ASSMNPPGAKNIQY
clone size: -
V gene: TRBV19
J gene: TRBJ2-4

CDR3 protein: ASSLITRTSGAYNEQF
clone size: -
V gene: TRBV4-1
J gene: TRBJ2-1

CDR3 protein: ASRVQEDTEAF
clone size: -
V gene: TRBV2
J gene: TRBJ1-1